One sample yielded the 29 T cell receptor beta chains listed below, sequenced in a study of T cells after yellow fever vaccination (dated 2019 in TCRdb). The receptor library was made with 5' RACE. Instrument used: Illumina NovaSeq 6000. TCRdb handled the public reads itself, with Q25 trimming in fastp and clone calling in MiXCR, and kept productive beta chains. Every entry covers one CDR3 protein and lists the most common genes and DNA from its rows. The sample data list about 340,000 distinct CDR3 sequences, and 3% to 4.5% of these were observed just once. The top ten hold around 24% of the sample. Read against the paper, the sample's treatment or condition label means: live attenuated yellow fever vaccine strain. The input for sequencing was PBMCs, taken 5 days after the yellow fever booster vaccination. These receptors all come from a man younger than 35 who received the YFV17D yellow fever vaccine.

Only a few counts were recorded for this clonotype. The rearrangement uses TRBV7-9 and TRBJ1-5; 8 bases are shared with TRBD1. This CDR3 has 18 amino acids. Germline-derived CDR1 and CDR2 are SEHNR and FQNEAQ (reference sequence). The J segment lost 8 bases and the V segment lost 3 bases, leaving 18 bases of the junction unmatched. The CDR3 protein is CASSLLLILAGGFEPQHF. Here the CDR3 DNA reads TGTGCCAGCAGCTTGCTCCTCATTCTGGCAGGGGGCTTTGAGCCCCAGCATTTT.

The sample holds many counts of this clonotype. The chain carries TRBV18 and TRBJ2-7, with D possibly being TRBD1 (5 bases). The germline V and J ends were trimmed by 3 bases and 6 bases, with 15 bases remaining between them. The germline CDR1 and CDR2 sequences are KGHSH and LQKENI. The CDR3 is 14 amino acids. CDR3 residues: CASSPIQGAGEQYV. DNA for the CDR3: TGTGCCAGCTCACCGATCCAGGGTGCAGGCGAGCAGTACGTC.

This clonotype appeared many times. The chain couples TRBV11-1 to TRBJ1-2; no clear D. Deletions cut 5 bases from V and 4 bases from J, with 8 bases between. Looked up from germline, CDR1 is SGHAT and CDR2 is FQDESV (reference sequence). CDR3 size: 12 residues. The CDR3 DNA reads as TGTGCCAGCAGCCGCAGGAGCTATGGCTACACCTTC. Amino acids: CASSRRSYGYTF.

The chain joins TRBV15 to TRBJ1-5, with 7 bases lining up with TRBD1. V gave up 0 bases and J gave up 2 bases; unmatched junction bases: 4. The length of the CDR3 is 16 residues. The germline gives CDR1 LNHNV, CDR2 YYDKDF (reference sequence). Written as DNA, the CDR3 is TGTGCCACCAGCAGAGACCGTGGACAGGGCAATCAGCCCCAGCATTTT. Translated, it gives CATSRDRGQGNQPQHF.

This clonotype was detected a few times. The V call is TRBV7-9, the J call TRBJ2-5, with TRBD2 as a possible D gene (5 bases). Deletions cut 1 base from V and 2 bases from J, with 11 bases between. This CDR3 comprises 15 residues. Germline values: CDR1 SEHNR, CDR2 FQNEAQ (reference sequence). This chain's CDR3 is CASSLGISGQETQYF. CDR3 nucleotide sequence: TGTGCCAGCAGCTTAGGGATCAGCGGACAAGAGACCCAGTACTTC.

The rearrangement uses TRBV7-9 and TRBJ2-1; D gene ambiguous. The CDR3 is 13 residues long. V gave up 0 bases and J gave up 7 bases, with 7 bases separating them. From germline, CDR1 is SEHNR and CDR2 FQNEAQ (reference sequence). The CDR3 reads CASSLARHNEQFF. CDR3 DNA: TGTGCCAGCAGCTTAGCGCGTCATAATGAGCAGTTCTTC.

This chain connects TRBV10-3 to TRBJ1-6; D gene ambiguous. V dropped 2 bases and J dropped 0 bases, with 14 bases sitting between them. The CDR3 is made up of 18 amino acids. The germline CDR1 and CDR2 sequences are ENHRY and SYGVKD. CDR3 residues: CAISEAPGFSSYNSPLHF. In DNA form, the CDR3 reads TGTGCCATCAGTGAGGCTCCGGGCTTCAGCTCCTATAATTCACCCCTCCACTTT.

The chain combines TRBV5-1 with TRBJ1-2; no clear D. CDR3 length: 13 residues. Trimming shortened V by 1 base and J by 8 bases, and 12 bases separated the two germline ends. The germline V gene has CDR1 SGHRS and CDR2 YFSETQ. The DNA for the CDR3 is TGCGCCAGCAGCTTGAACGGGGTGGAGGGCTACACCTTC. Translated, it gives CASSLNGVEGYTF. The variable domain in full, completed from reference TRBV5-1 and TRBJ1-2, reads KAGVTQTPRYLIKTRGQQVTLSCSPISGHRSVSWYQQTPGQGLQFLFEYFSETQRNKGNFPGRFSGRQFSNSRSEMNVSTLELGDSALYLCASSLNGVEGYTFGSGTRLTVV.

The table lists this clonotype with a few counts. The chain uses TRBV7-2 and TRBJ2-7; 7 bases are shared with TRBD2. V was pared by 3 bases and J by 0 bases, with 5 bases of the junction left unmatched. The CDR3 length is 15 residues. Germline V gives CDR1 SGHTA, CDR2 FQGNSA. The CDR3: CASSLERGVSYEQYV. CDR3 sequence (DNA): TGTGCCAGCAGCTTGGAACGGGGGGTCTCCTACGAGCAGTACGTC.

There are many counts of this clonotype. This CDR3 is CASRQGMNEKLFF. DNA of the CDR3: TGTGCCAGCCGACAGGGGATGAATGAAAAACTGTTTTTT. V gene TRBV27 combines with J gene TRBJ1-4; 8 nucleotides line up with TRBD1. Germline-derived CDR1 and CDR2 are MNHEY and SMNVEV (reference sequence). This CDR3 has 13 amino acids. V trimming: 8 bases; J trimming: 5 bases; junction bases outside the gene matches: 4.

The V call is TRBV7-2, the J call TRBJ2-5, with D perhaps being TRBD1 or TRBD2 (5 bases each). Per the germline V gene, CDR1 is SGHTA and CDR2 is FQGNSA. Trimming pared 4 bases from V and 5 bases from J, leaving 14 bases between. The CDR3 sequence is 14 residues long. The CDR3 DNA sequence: TGTGCCAGCAGCTCCGAATGGGGCGGGGAGACCCAGTACTTC. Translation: CASSSEWGGETQYF. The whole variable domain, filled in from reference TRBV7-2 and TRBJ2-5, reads GAGVSQSPSNKVTEKGKDVELRCDPISGHTALYWYRQSLGQGLEFLIYFQGNSAPDKSGLPSDRFSAERTGGSVSTLTIQRTQQEDSAVYLCASSSEWGGETQYFGPGTRLLVL.

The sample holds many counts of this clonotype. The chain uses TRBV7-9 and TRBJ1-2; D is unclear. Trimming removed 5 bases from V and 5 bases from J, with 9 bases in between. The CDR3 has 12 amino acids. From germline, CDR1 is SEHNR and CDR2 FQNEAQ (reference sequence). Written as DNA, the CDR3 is TGTGCCAGCAGCGAACAAGTTTATGGCTACACCTTC. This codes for CASSEQVYGYTF.

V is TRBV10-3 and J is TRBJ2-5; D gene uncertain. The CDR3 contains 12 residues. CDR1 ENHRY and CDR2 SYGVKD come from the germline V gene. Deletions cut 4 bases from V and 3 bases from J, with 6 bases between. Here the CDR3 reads CAISGNEETQYF. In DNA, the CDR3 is TGTGCCATCAGTGGAAACGAAGAGACCCAGTACTTC.

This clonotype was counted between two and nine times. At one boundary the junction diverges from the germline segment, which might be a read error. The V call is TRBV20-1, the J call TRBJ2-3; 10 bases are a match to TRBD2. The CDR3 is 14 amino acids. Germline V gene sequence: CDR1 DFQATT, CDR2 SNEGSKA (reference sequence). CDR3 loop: CSARGTSGTDTQYF. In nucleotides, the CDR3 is TGCAGTGCAAGAGGGACTAGCGGCACAGATACGCAGTATTTT.

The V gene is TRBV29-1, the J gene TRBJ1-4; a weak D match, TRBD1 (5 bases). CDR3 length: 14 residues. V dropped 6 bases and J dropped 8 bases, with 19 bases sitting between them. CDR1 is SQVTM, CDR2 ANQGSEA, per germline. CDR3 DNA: TGCAGCGTCGGCCCGGGCAGGGTAAACGAAAAACTGTTTTTT. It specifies CSVGPGRVNEKLFF.

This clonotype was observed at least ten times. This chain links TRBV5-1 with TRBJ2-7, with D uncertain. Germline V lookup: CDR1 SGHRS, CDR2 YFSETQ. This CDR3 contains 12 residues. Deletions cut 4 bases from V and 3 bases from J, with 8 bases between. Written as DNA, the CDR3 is TGCGCCAGCAGCCGCTTCCACTACGAGCAGTACTTC. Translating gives CASSRFHYEQYF.

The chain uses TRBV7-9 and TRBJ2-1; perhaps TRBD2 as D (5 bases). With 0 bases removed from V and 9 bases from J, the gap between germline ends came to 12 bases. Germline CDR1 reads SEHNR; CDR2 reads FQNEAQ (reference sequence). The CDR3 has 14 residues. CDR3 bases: TGTGCCAGCAGCTTAGCGCCTAGCTCCGGTGAGCAGTTCTTC. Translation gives CASSLAPSSGEQFF.

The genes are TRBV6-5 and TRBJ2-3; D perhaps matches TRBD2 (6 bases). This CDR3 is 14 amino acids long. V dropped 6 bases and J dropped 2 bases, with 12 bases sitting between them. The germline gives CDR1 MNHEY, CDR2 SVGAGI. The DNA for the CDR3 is TGTGCCAGCAGGGCTAGCGACGACACAGATACGCAGTATTTT. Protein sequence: CASRASDDTDTQYF.

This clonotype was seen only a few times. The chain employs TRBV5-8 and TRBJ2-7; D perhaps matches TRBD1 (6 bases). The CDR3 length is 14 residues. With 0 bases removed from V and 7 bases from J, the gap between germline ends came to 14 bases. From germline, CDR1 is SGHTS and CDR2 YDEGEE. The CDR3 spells CASSLAGTGMEQYV. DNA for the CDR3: TGTGCCAGCAGCTTGGCGGGTACAGGGATGGAGCAGTACGTC.

This CDR3 is CASRGPNEQYF. The CDR3 nucleotides are TGTGCCAGCAGGGGGCCAAACGAGCAGTACTTC. The V gene is TRBV12-3 or TRBV12-4, the J gene TRBJ2-7; a weak D match, TRBD1 (5 bases). This CDR3 has 11 amino acids. Trimming took off 6 bases at V and 5 bases at J, with 8 bases between the two ends.

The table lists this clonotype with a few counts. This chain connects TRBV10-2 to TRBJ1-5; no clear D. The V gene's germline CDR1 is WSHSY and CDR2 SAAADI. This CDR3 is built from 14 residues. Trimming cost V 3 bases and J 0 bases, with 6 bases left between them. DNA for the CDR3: TGCGCCAGCAGTGAAACACTTAGCAATCAGCCCCAGCATTTT. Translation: CASSETLSNQPQHF.

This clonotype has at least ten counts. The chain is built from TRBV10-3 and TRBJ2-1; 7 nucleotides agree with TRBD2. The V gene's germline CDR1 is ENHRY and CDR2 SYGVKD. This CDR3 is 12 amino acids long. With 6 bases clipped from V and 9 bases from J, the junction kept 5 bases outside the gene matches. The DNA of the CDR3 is TGTGCCATCAGAAGGACTAGTGGTGAGCAGTTCTTC. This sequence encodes CAIRRTSGEQFF.

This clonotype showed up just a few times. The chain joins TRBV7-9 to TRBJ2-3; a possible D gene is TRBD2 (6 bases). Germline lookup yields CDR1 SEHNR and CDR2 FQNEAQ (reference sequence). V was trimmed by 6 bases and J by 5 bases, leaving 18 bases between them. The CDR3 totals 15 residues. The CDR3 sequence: CASSSDGTRGDTQYF. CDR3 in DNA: TGTGCCAGCAGTTCGGACGGGACTCGAGGAGATACGCAGTATTTT.

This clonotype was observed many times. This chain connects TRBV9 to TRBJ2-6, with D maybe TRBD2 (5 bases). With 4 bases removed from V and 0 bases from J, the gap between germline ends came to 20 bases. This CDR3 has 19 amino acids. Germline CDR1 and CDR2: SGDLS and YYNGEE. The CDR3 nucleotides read TGTGCCAGCAGCCCTCGTCTCGCCGCTGGGAGCTCTGGGGCCAACGTCCTGACTTTC. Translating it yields CASSPRLAAGSSGANVLTF.

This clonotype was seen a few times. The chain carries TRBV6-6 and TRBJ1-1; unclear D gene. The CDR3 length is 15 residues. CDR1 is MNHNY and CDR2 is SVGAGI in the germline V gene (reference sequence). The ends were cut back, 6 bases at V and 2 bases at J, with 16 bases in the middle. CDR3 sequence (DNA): TGTGCCAGCAGCCGCAGCGATCCAAGAAACACTGAAGCTTTCTTT. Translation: CASSRSDPRNTEAFF.

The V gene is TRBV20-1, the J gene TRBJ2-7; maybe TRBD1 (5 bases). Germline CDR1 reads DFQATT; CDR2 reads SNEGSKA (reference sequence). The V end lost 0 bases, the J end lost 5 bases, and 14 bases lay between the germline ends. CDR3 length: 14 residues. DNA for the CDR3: TGCAGTGCTAGAGATGGCAGGGCTGGCGACGAGCAGTACTTC. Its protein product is CSARDGRAGDEQYF.

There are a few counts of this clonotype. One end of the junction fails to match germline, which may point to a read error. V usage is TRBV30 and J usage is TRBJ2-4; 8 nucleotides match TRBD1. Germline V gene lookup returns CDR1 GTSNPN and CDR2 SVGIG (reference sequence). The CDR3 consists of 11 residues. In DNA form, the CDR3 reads TGTGCCTGGAGTCGCCGGGACAGGTTAAACTTC. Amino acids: CAWSRRDRLNF.

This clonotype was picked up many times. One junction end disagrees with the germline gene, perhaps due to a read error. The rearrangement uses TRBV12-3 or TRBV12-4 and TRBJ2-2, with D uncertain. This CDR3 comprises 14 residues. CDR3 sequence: CASSLRLNTGELFF. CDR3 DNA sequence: TGTGCTAGCAGCTTACGTCTGAACACCGGGGAGCTGTTTTTT.

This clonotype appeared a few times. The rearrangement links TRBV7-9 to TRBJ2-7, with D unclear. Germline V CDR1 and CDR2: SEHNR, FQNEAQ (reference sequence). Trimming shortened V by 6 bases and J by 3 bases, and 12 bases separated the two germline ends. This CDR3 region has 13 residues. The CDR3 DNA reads TGTGCCAGCAGTCTGACGAAAGGCTACGAGCAGTACGTC. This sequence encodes CASSLTKGYEQYV.